One sample yielded the 15 T cell receptor beta chains listed below, sequenced in a study of blood T cell repertoires in COVID-19. Sequencing was performed with immunoSEQ multiplex PCR; in TCRdb, only in-frame clones are kept and a portion is missing. This table has 450,000 to 500,000 clones, around 90% appearing once. Source material: PBMCs or T cells enriched from blood (not recorded which). These receptor sequences come from a young woman who had recovered from COVID-19.

This clone was counted between two and nine times. This chain uses TRBV3-1 (or the pseudogene TRBV3-2) with TRBJ1-2; D is possibly TRBD1 (5 bases). Per the germline V gene, CDR1 is LGHDT and CDR2 is YNNKEL (reference sequence). This CDR3 contains 15 residues. Trimming took 2 bases from V and 6 from J, leaving 16 bases between them. The CDR3 DNA reads as TGTGCCAGCAGCCAATTTGTTAGGGGCGCGGATGGCTACACCTTC. It encodes CASSQFVRGADGYTF.

This rearrangement joins TRBV2 to TRBJ2-1; TRBD2 matches at 7 bases. Germline values: CDR1 SNHLY, CDR2 FYNNEI. V lost 6 bases and J lost 0; bases outside the gene matches: 5. The CDR3 consists of 15 residues. CDR3 in DNA: TGTGCCAGCAGGGAACGGGGGGTCTCCTACAATGAGCAGTTCTTC. The encoded protein is CASRERGVSYNEQFF. The full variable domain, its missing parts supplied by reference TRBV2 and TRBJ2-1, is EPEVTQTPSHQVTQMGQEVILRCVPISNHLYFYWYRQILGQKVEFLVSFYNNEISEKSEIFDDQFSVERPDGSNFTLKIRSTKLEDSAMYFCASRERGVSYNEQFFGPGTRLTVL.

Worth noting for this clone: A single base separates this from a much larger clone, so it may be a read error. CDR3 bases: TGTGCCAGCAGCCAGTCTAATGAAAAACTGTTTTTT. Translated, it gives CASSQSNEKLFF. The J gene is TRBJ1-4, the V gene TRBV28; unclear D gene. The CDR3 runs to 12 residues. Trimming removed 6 bases at V and 3 bases at J, with 5 bases between. Germline loops: CDR1 MDHEN, CDR2 SYDVKM.

This chain links TRBV2 with TRBJ1-6; tentatively, D is TRBD1 (5 bases). Germline CDR1 SNHLY, CDR2 FYNNEI. The CDR3 covers 15 residues. V was pared by 2 bases and J by 5 bases, with 10 bases between. The CDR3 loop reads CASSEQGRDNSPLHF. CDR3 nucleotide sequence: TGTGCCAGCAGTGAACAGGGTCGCGATAATTCACCCCTCCACTTT.

This rearrangement joins TRBV27 to TRBJ1-2; maybe TRBD1 (5 bases). There are 16 residues in the CDR3. Germline CDR1 MNHEY, CDR2 SMNVEV (reference sequence). The V gene lost 0 bases and the J gene lost 5 bases, with 16 bases spanning the gap. The CDR3 is CASSLSVTGGDYGYTF. The CDR3 coding sequence is TGTGCCAGCAGTTTATCCGTTACGGGGGGGGATTATGGCTACACCTTC.

The gene calls are TRBV10-3 and TRBJ2-1; 9 bases are a match to TRBD1. CDR3 length: 17 residues. Trimming removed 6 bases from V and 4 bases from J; junction bases left unmatched: 13. CDR1 and CDR2 from the germline V gene are ENHRY and SYGVKD. The CDR3 spells CAISGGTGKGDYNEQFF. Written as DNA, the CDR3 is TGTGCCATCAGCGGCGGGACAGGGAAAGGGGATTACAATGAGCAGTTCTTC.

The genes are TRBV6-1 and TRBJ1-3; possible D gene TRBD1, 5 bases. V gave up 3 bases and J gave up 0 bases, with 9 bases separating them. There are 15 residues in the CDR3. Germline values: CDR1 MNHNS, CDR2 SASEGT. In DNA, the CDR3 is TGTGCCAGCAGTGAGGACAACGTCTCTGGAAACACCATATATTTT. Amino acid sequence: CASSEDNVSGNTIYF.

This chain links TRBV12-2 with TRBJ1-2. TRBV12-2 is described as a pseudogene. CDR3 length: 14 residues. CDR3 bases: TGTGCAAGTCGCCCTCGGGGATTCCCCTATGGCTACACCTTC. It encodes CASRPRGFPYGYTF.

This chain links TRBV6-5 with TRBJ2-7, with 7 bases aligning to TRBD1. Per the germline V gene, CDR1 is MNHEY and CDR2 is SVGAGI. Unmatched junction bases numbered 6, after V lost 6 bases and J lost 1 base. The CDR3 runs 14 residues. The CDR3 DNA is TGTGCCAGCAGGAGGGACAGTGATTCCTACGAGCAGTACTTC. This codes for CASRRDSDSYEQYF.

The chain uses TRBV30 and TRBJ1-2, with 8 bases aligning to TRBD1. Germline V lookup: CDR1 GTSNPN, CDR2 SVGIG (reference sequence). After removal of 4 bases from V and 4 bases from J, the junction contained 11 bases not matched to a gene. The CDR3 spans 15 residues. Here the CDR3 reads CAWTRGQAGAYGYTF. CDR3 sequence (DNA): TGTGCCTGGACAAGGGGACAGGCGGGGGCCTATGGCTACACCTTC.

The rearrangement uses TRBV10-1 and TRBJ2-1; no reliable D call. CDR1 is WNHNN, CDR2 SYGVQD, per germline (reference sequence). This CDR3 contains 16 residues. Trimming pared 1 base from V and 0 bases from J, leaving 10 bases between. The CDR3 DNA reads as TGCGCCAGCAGTGAGTTACCGCGGAGCTCCTACAATGAGCAGTTCTTC. This codes for CASSELPRSSYNEQFF.

The V gene is TRBV11-2, the J gene TRBJ2-7, with TRBD2 matching over 7 bases. Germline assignment: CDR1 SGHAT and CDR2 FQNNGV. This CDR3 contains 16 residues. The trim removed 1 base at V and 0 bases at J, leaving 6 bases unmatched. The CDR3 sequence: CASSLAGGGSSYEQYF. The CDR3 bases are TGTGCCAGCAGCTTAGCTGGCGGGGGAAGCTCCTACGAGCAGTACTTC.

This rearrangement joins TRBV5-1 to TRBJ1-2; D possibly corresponds to TRBD1 (5 bases). The germline gives CDR1 SGHRS, CDR2 YFSETQ. The CDR3 has 14 amino acids. The V end lost 1 base, the J end lost 6 bases, and 13 bases lay between the germline ends. The CDR3 region is CASSLLTGPDGYTF. For the CDR3, the DNA is TGCGCCAGCAGCTTGTTAACAGGTCCGGATGGCTACACCTTC.

The chain uses TRBV2 and TRBJ2-5; no clear D gene. Germline CDR1 and CDR2: SNHLY and FYNNEI. V was shortened by 4 bases and J by 2 bases, with 8 bases between the two germline ends. The length of the CDR3 is 13 residues. The CDR3 region is CASSVGSQETQYF. CDR3 bases: TGTGCCAGCAGTGTGGGCAGTCAAGAGACCCAGTACTTC.

V is TRBV2 and J is TRBJ1-2, with a weak D call TRBD1 (5 bases). The CDR3 runs 15 residues. CDR1 SNHLY and CDR2 FYNNEI come from the germline V gene. V shed 3 bases and J shed 0 bases, with 11 bases lying between them. The CDR3 sequence is CASSDGAPANYGYTF. The CDR3 DNA is TGTGCCAGCAGTGATGGGGCCCCAGCTAACTATGGCTACACCTTC.